Listed below are T cell receptor beta chains from one sample, sequenced in a study of CD8 T cells in ankylosing spondylitis. TCRdb analysed the 5' RACE reads with MiXCR anew, one entry per CDR3 protein. This sample has about 220,000 distinct CDR3 sequences, with under 12% found just once. Input material: blood, either unsorted or a sorted T cell fraction (not recorded which). The receptors shown here come from a male donor with ankylosing spondylitis or in good health (not recorded which). Both conserved end residues are part of each CDR3. Fields, in order: J gene, V gene, D gene, clone size, CDR3 length, CDR3 DNA, CDR3 protein. A D gene is named only where the DNA matches it firmly. For some rows the clone size is stated as once, few or many, or as a class when expanded; others skip it.

J: TRBJ2-7; V: TRBV12-3/TRBV12-4; D: -; size: many; length: 16; DNA: TGTGCCAGCAGTCGCTCAAGTGTGGGGGGTCGAAGCGAGCAGTACTTC; CDR3: CASSRSSVGGRSEQYF
J: TRBJ2-7; V: TRBV20-1; D: TRBD2; size: few; length: 15; DNA: TGCAGTGCTAGAGACCTCCGGGGGGGGCTCTACGAGCAGTACTTC; CDR3: CSARDLRGGLYEQYF
J: TRBJ1-5; V: TRBV27; D: TRBD1; size: -; length: 18; DNA: TGTGCCAGCAGTTTACGGGCGACAGGGACCTATAGCAATCAGCCCCAGCATTTT; CDR3: CASSLRATGTYSNQPQHF
J: TRBJ2-7; V: TRBV5-1; D: -; size: few; length: 13; DNA: TGCGCCAGCAGCTTCCAGGAGAGCTACGAGCAGTACTTC; CDR3: CASSFQESYEQYF
J: TRBJ1-4; V: TRBV20-1; D: -; size: -; length: 15; DNA: TGCAGTGCTAGATCTCCGGGGGGACCTTATGTAAAACTGTTTTTT; CDR3: CSARSPGGPYVKLFF
J: TRBJ2-3; V: TRBV12-3/TRBV12-4; D: -; size: many; length: 14; DNA: TGTGCCAGCCTGAGGGATCCTAGCACAGATACGCAGTATTTT; CDR3: CASLRDPSTDTQYF
J: TRBJ1-2; V: TRBV12-3/TRBV12-4; D: -; size: many; length: 10; DNA: TGTGCCAGCAGCCTTAATGGCTACACCTTC; CDR3: CASSLNGYTF
J: TRBJ2-3; V: TRBV13; D: TRBD2; size: -; length: 17; DNA: TGTGCCAGCGCCGGGGGGGGTAGAAGCCCTGCGGGGGTTACGCAGTATTTT; CDR3: CASAGGGRSPAGVTQYF
J: TRBJ2-7; V: TRBV18; D: TRBD1; size: -; length: 15; DNA: TGTGCCAGCTCACCCCAGGGGGTAGGCTCCTACGAGCAGTACTTC; CDR3: CASSPQGVGSYEQYF
J: TRBJ2-5; V: TRBV18; D: -; size: -; length: 14; DNA: TGTGCCAGCTCACCGCTGAGTAGCGGAGAGACCCAGTACTTC; CDR3: CASSPLSSGETQYF
J: TRBJ2-7; V: TRBV3-1; D: -; size: many; length: 14; DNA: TGTGCCAGCAGCCTATCTCGACCTCTCCACGAGCAGTACTTC; CDR3: CASSLSRPLHEQYF
J: TRBJ2-7; V: TRBV20-1; D: -; size: few; length: 13; DNA: TGCAGTGCTAGAACCGGGGGCGCGTACGAGCAGTACTTC; CDR3: CSARTGGAYEQYF
J: TRBJ2-7; V: TRBV7-7; D: -; size: -; length: 15; DNA: TGTGCTAGCAGCCCTAGGGCCAGTACAACCTACGAGCAGTACTTC; CDR3: CASSPRASTTYEQYF
J: TRBJ2-2; V: TRBV12-3/TRBV12-4; D: -; size: many; length: 16; DNA: TGTGCCAGCAGCCCAACCTCCCCGTCGAACACCGGGGAGCTGTTTTTT; CDR3: CASSPTSPSNTGELFF
J: TRBJ2-5; V: TRBV9; D: TRBD2; size: many; length: 18; DNA: TGTGCCAGCAGCGTAGCGGCTAGCGGGGGCCATTTCCAAGAGACCCAGTACTTC; CDR3: CASSVAASGGHFQETQYF
J: TRBJ2-5; V: TRBV7-2; D: -; size: few; length: 13; DNA: TGTGCCAGCAGCCCGTCCTCACGGGAGACCCAGTACTTC; CDR3: CASSPSSRETQYF
J: TRBJ2-3; V: TRBV5-1; D: TRBD1; size: many; length: 16; DNA: TGCGCCAGCAGCTTGGGGTGGACAGGGCGCACAGATACGCAGTATTTT; CDR3: CASSLGWTGRTDTQYF
J: TRBJ2-2; V: TRBV5-6; D: TRBD2; size: many; length: 20; DNA: TGTGCCAGCAGCTTTTCCGGGACTAGCTCAAATTATCGATACACCGGGGAGCTGTTTTTT; CDR3: CASSFSGTSSNYRYTGELFF
J: TRBJ2-7; V: TRBV5-1; D: TRBD2; size: many; length: 14; DNA: TGCGCCAGCAGCTTTAGCGGGGGATCCTACGAGCAGTACTTC; CDR3: CASSFSGGSYEQYF
J: TRBJ1-6; V: TRBV5-6; D: TRBD1; size: many; length: 14; DNA: TGTGCCAGCAGCCCGGACAGGGCCGATTCACCCCTCCACTTT; CDR3: CASSPDRADSPLHF
J: TRBJ1-2; V: TRBV28; D: TRBD1; size: many; length: 15; DNA: TGTGCCAGCAGCCCACCGGACAGGGTCAACTATGGCTACACCTTC; CDR3: CASSPPDRVNYGYTF
J: TRBJ1-6; V: TRBV6-1; D: -; size: many; length: 14; DNA: TGTGCCAGCAGTCCGGGACGTCGGCAATCACCCCTCCACTTT; CDR3: CASSPGRRQSPLHF
J: TRBJ1-3; V: TRBV28; D: -; size: many; length: 13; DNA: TGTGCCAGCGAAATCTCCCCTGGAAACACCATATATTTT; CDR3: CASEISPGNTIYF
J: TRBJ2-3; V: TRBV6-5; D: -; size: many; length: 16; DNA: TGTGCCAGCAGTTTAGGACCCCCCCCGAGCACAGATACGCAGTATTTT; CDR3: CASSLGPPPSTDTQYF
J: TRBJ2-6; V: TRBV12-3/TRBV12-4; D: -; size: few; length: 15; DNA: TGTGCCAGCAGTAACGGAAGGACTGGGGCCAACGTCCTGACTTTC; CDR3: CASSNGRTGANVLTF
J: TRBJ2-7; V: TRBV7-9; D: -; size: -; length: 14; DNA: TGTGCCAGCAGCTTTAGGCTTCCCTCCTACGAGCAGTACTTC; CDR3: CASSFRLPSYEQYF
J: TRBJ1-1; V: TRBV3-1; D: -; size: -; length: 15; DNA: TGTGCCAGCACCCCGCAGGGGCAAGGGAACACTGAAGCTTTCTTT; CDR3: CASTPQGQGNTEAFF
J: TRBJ1-5; V: TRBV7-2; D: TRBD1; size: many; length: 13; DNA: TGTGCCAGCAGCTTCGACAGGGTTCAGCCCCAGCATTTT; CDR3: CASSFDRVQPQHF
J: TRBJ2-7; V: TRBV5-1; D: TRBD1; size: many; length: 14; DNA: TGCGCCAGCAGCTGGGGGACAGGGGACGACGAGCAGTACTTC; CDR3: CASSWGTGDDEQYF
J: TRBJ2-2; V: TRBV7-3; D: TRBD2; size: few; length: 14; DNA: TGTGCCAGCGGGGCTAGCGGGGGGACCGGGGAGCTGTTTTTT; CDR3: CASGASGGTGELFF
J: TRBJ2-7; V: TRBV7-9; D: -; size: many; length: 14; DNA: TGTGCCAGCAGCCGGGACCGCACCTCCTACGAGCAGTACTTC; CDR3: CASSRDRTSYEQYF
J: TRBJ1-4; V: TRBV11-2; D: TRBD1; size: many; length: 16; DNA: TGTGCCAGCAGCCCGAATTCGGACAGGCGTAGGGAAAAACTGTTTTTT; CDR3: CASSPNSDRRREKLFF
J: TRBJ2-1; V: TRBV7-9; D: -; size: -; length: 13; DNA: TGTGCCAGCAGCTTAGCGGGGAGCGGCGAGCAGTTCTTC; CDR3: CASSLAGSGEQFF
J: TRBJ1-1; V: TRBV12-3/TRBV12-4; D: -; size: many; length: 13; DNA: TGTGCCAGCAGCGGGGGGCGTAGGACTGAAGCTTTCTTT; CDR3: CASSGGRRTEAFF
J: TRBJ2-5; V: TRBV12-3/TRBV12-4; D: TRBD2; size: many; length: 16; DNA: TGTGCCAGCAGCCAGACTGATCGCGGGGGGGCAGAGACCCAGTACTTC; CDR3: CASSQTDRGGAETQYF
J: TRBJ1-1; V: TRBV5-1; D: -; size: few; length: 18; DNA: TGCGCCAGCAGCTCTGGCTTGTTGGGGTATCGGGAGAACACTGAAGCTTTCTTT; CDR3: CASSSGLLGYRENTEAFF
J: TRBJ1-1; V: TRBV5-4; D: -; size: few; length: 15; DNA: TGTGCCAGCAGCTTGGGTCGGGGCGAGAACACTGAAGCTTTCTTT; CDR3: CASSLGRGENTEAFF
J: TRBJ1-1; V: TRBV29-1; D: -; size: many; length: 11; DNA: TGCAGCGTCCTCTATGACACTGAAGCTTTCTTT; CDR3: CSVLYDTEAFF
J: TRBJ1-4; V: TRBV7-2; D: -; size: many; length: 15; DNA: TGTGCCAGCAGCTTAGACGGCAGGGTGACTGAAAAACTGTTTTTT; CDR3: CASSLDGRVTEKLFF
J: TRBJ2-1; V: TRBV7-2; D: TRBD2; size: many; length: 16; DNA: TGTGCCAGCAGCTTAGGAACTAGCGTATCCTACAATGAGCAGTTCTTC; CDR3: CASSLGTSVSYNEQFF
J: TRBJ2-7; V: TRBV6-2/TRBV6-3; D: -; size: -; length: 15; DNA: TGTGCCAGCAGTTACTCGAGTAAGCCAGGGGACGAGCAGTACTTC; CDR3: CASSYSSKPGDEQYF
J: TRBJ2-3; V: TRBV27; D: TRBD2; size: many; length: 15; DNA: TGTGCCACCGGGGTGAAAGCGGGGGTGACAGATACGCAGTATTTT; CDR3: CATGVKAGVTDTQYF
J: TRBJ1-2; V: TRBV2; D: -; size: -; length: 14; DNA: TGTGCCAGCAGGCCCGGGACAACTAACTATGGCTACACCTTC; CDR3: CASRPGTTNYGYTF
J: TRBJ1-3; V: TRBV2; D: -; size: -; length: 14; DNA: TGTGCCAGCAGTGATAAGGGGGCTGGAAACACCATATATTTT; CDR3: CASSDKGAGNTIYF